The 17 T cell receptor beta chains listed next were all sequenced from one sample in a study of T cell clones after liver transplantation. Libraries were prepared by immunoSEQ multiplex PCR; TCRdb keeps only in-frame clonotypes and omits some of them. The repertoire holds about 80,000 clones, with about 84% as singletons. The input for sequencing was CD4+ T cells from blood, taken roughly 3.5 years after liver transplant. The origin of the receptors is a human patient who received a liver transplant. Part of the T cells may come from the graft donor.

The chain has TRBV7-6 and TRBJ2-5; D possibly matches TRBD1 or TRBD2 (5 bases each). V lost 2 bases and J 5 bases, leaving 15 bases between the germline ends. This CDR3 has 15 residues. CDR1 is SGHVS and CDR2 is FNYEAQ in the germline V gene. CDR3 nucleotide sequence: TGTGCCAGCAGCTTAACGGGGTTGGGGGAGGAGACCCAGTACTTC. Translated, it gives CASSLTGLGEETQYF.

This clone occurred once. J is TRBJ1-2 and V is TRBV6-1; D gene uncertain. V was pared by 4 bases and J by 4 bases, with 13 bases between. CDR1 MNHNS and CDR2 SASEGT come from the germline V gene. This CDR3 spans 14 amino acids. CDR3 region: CASSGLYVGYGYTF. The CDR3 region has the DNA TGTGCCAGCAGTGGGCTCTATGTTGGCTATGGCTACACCTTC.

The CDR3 DNA follows: TGTGCCAGCAGCTTAGGCGCTGGGGGCGGCGAGCAGTACTTC. Translated: CASSLGAGGGEQYF. The rearrangement links TRBV7-9 to TRBJ2-7; D is perhaps TRBD1 (6 bases). V was shortened by 1 base and J by 6 bases, with 13 bases between the two germline ends. The V gene's germline CDR1 is SEHNR and CDR2 FQNEAQ (reference sequence). CDR3 length equals 14 residues.

The chain carries TRBV19 and TRBJ1-1; 12 positions match TRBD1. The CDR3 runs 16 residues. Trimming cost V 5 bases and J 1 base; bases outside gene matches: 5. Germline lookup yields CDR1 LNHDA and CDR2 SQIVND (reference sequence). CDR3 protein: CASSAGTGGWNTEAFF. The DNA of the CDR3 is TGTGCCAGTAGTGCCGGGACAGGGGGCTGGAACACTGAAGCTTTCTTT.

The chain uses TRBV5-4 and TRBJ1-4; the match to TRBD1 covers 7 bases. The length of the CDR3 is 16 residues. In germline, CDR1 is SGHNT, CDR2 YYREEE (reference sequence). V was clipped by 0 bases and J by 3 bases; unmatched bases: 5. In DNA, the CDR3 is TGTGCCAGCAGCTTGGGAGGCGGACAGGCTAATGAAAAACTGTTTTTT. Translation: CASSLGGGQANEKLFF.

The J gene is TRBJ2-7, the V gene TRBV25-1; tentatively, D is TRBD1 (6 bases). V gave up 1 base and J gave up 7 bases, with 14 bases separating them. There are 14 residues in the CDR3. Germline V CDR1 and CDR2: MGHDK, SYGVNS. The CDR3 bases are TGTGCCAGCAGTGAATCCCAACAGGGTCGTGAGCAGTACTTC. The encoded protein is CASSESQQGREQYF.

V is TRBV19 and J is TRBJ1-5; TRBD1 matches 7 bases. In germline, CDR1 is LNHDA, CDR2 SQIVND (reference sequence). CDR3 length: 15 residues. V was clipped by 4 bases and J by 6 bases; unmatched bases: 9. CDR3 amino acids: CASSTLAGGGQPQHF. CDR3 bases: TGTGCCAGTAGTACTCTAGCAGGGGGTGGTCAGCCCCAGCATTTT.

The chain recombines TRBV6-6 with TRBJ1-2, with D perhaps matching TRBD1 (5 bases). The CDR3 loop spans 15 amino acids. Germline lookup yields CDR1 MNHNY and CDR2 SVGAGI (reference sequence). The germline V and J ends were trimmed by 4 bases and 4 bases, with 16 bases remaining between them. CDR3 loop: CASSSSRGRGYGYTF. CDR3 DNA sequence: TGTGCCAGCAGTTCCTCACGGGGCCGGGGCTATGGCTACACCTTC.

This sequence joins TRBV10-1 and TRBJ1-3, with 12 bases fitting TRBD1. CDR3 size: 15 residues. CDR1 and CDR2 (germline): WNHNN, SYGVQD (reference sequence). V lost 3 bases to trimming and J lost 9 bases; unmatched junction nucleotides: 6. In DNA, the CDR3 is TGCGCCAGCAGTGACGGGACAGGGGGCCTTGGCACCATATATTTT. Its translation is CASSDGTGGLGTIYF.

A few counts support this clone. V is TRBV28 and J is TRBJ2-3; D not resolved. CDR1 MDHEN and CDR2 SYDVKM come from the germline V gene. V was clipped by 8 bases and J by 2 bases, with 8 bases between them. CDR3 length: 12 residues. Here the CDR3 reads CASSSVTDTQYF. The CDR3 DNA follows: TGTGCCAGCTCATCAGTCACAGATACGCAGTATTTT.

The V call is TRBV7-6, the J call TRBJ2-1, with 15 bases identical to TRBD2. The V gene end was trimmed by 5 bases and the J gene end by 2 bases; junction bases not matched to a gene: 7. CDR1 and CDR2 (germline): SGHVS, FNYEAQ. This CDR3 is 18 amino acids long. As DNA, the CDR3 is TGTGCCAGCAGCCCCTCGGGACTAGCGGGAGGACCCTACAATGAGCAGTTCTTC. This sequence encodes CASSPSGLAGGPYNEQFF.

CDR3 loop: CASSQGNSYGYTF. For the CDR3, the DNA is TGTGCCAGCAGCCAAGGAAATTCCTATGGCTACACCTTC. The chain employs TRBV14 and TRBJ1-2; D is unresolved. V gave up 1 base and J gave up 4 bases, with 7 bases separating them. The CDR3 has 13 residues. Per germline, CDR1 SGHDN and CDR2 FVKESK.

The chain recombines TRBV19 with TRBJ2-3, with 10 bases fitting TRBD1. J was trimmed by 6 bases and V by 1 base; bases with no gene match: 7. Germline V lookup: CDR1 LNHDA, CDR2 SQIVND (reference sequence). The CDR3 loop spans 16 amino acids. The CDR3 sequence: CASSIAKGQGRDTQYF. CDR3 nucleotide sequence: TGTGCCAGTAGTATAGCCAAGGGACAGGGGAGGGATACGCAGTATTTT.

V gene TRBV7-9 combines with J gene TRBJ2-3; D is unclear. CDR1 and CDR2 (germline): SEHNR, FQNEAQ (reference sequence). This CDR3 comprises 15 residues. Trimming cost V 0 bases and J 5 bases, with 12 bases left between them. DNA of the CDR3: TGTGCCAGCAGCTTAGCAAGGATCGGATTAGATACGCAGTATTTT. This sequence encodes CASSLARIGLDTQYF. Full variable domain (rest looked up from reference TRBV7-9 and TRBJ2-3): DTGVSQNPRHKITKRGQNVTFRCDPISEHNRLYWYRQTLGQGPEFLTYFQNEAQLEKSRLLSDRFSAERPKGSFSTLEIQRTEQGDSAMYLCASSLARIGLDTQYFGPGTRLTVL.

The V gene is TRBV27, the J gene TRBJ2-7; D tentatively fits TRBD1 or TRBD2 (5 bases each). The V gene's germline CDR1 is MNHEY and CDR2 SMNVEV (reference sequence). V dropped 5 bases and J dropped 3 bases, with 17 bases sitting between them. The CDR3 runs 15 residues. CDR3 nucleotide sequence: TGTGCCAGCAGTCCGGCCCCACTAGGGGTCTACGAGCAGTACTTC. This translates into CASSPAPLGVYEQYF.

The chain carries TRBV6-4 and TRBJ1-2; 8 bases fit TRBD1. The CDR3 sequence is 14 residues long. The V segment lost 4 bases and the J segment 4 bases; nucleotides outside the gene matches: 5. Germline CDR1 is MRHNA and CDR2 is SNTAGT. The CDR3 DNA follows: TGTGCCAGCAGTGCGACAGGGGCTGCCTATGGCTACACCTTC. Amino acid sequence: CASSATGAAYGYTF.

The V and J genes are TRBV11-3 and TRBJ2-6; D gene ambiguous. Germline V lookup: CDR1 SGHNT, CDR2 YENEEA. This CDR3 is 18 amino acids long. Trimming removed 1 base at V and 0 bases at J, with 13 bases between. DNA for the CDR3: TGTGCCAGCAGCTTAGGGGGTAGCTGGAGCTCTGGGGCCAACGTCCTGACTTTC. Protein sequence: CASSLGGSWSSGANVLTF.